The clone carrying this TCR beta chain was detected many times. What it binds is not known. V was clipped by 7 bases and J by 6 bases; unmatched bases: 6. CDR1 and CDR2 (germline): DFQATT, SNEGSKA (reference sequence). The CDR3 length is 11 residues. Molecular barcoding with unique molecular identifiers was used for the TCRbeta library. TCRdb reprocessed the PCR reads via MiXCR and lists one record per CDR3 protein. The repertoire holds approximately 170,000 distinct CDR3 sequences, with around 10% as singletons. The sample comes from a study of T-cell reconstitution after alpha-beta-depleted transplantation in children. Notes on the study in general: Surviving recipient T cells and thymic progenitors underlay high day-60 TCRbeta diversity in some patients. About two months after transplant, alpha-beta T cells reportedly came from several hundred expanded graft clones. A year had passed since transplant, and T-cell counts and diversity by then came mostly from newly produced T cells.

This chain links TRBV20-1 with TRBJ2-7; 7 nucleotides agree with TRBD2. The clonotype was recovered from a boy under 10 years old with acute myeloid leukemia, due to receive a stem cell transplant. The starting material was PBMCs, obtained before TCRalphabeta/CD19-depleted stem cell transplant. CDR3 DNA sequence: TGCAGTGTCAAGGGAGGGTTCGAGCAGTACTTC. It encodes CSVKGGFEQYF.